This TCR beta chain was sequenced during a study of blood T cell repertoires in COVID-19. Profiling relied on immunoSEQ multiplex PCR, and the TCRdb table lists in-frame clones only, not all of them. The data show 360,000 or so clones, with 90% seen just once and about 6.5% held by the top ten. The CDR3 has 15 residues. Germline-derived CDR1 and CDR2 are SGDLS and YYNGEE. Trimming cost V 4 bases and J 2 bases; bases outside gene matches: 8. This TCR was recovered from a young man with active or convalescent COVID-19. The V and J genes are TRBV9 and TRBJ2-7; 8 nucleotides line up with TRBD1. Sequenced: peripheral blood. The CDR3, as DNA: TGTGCCAGCAGCCCCACGGGACAGGTAGCCTACGAGCAGTACTTC. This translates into CASSPTGQVAYEQYF.